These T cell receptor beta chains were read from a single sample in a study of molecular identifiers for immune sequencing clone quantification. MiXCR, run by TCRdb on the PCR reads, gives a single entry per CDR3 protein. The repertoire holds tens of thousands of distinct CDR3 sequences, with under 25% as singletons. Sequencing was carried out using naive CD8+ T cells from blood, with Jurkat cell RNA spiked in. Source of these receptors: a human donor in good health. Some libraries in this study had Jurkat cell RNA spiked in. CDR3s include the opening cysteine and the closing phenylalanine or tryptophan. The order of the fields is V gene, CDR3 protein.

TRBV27,CASREYGSEAFF
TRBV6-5,CASSYSSGPGGEQYF
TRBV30,CAWSPGTGRTEAFF
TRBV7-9,CASSPPGTETDTQYF
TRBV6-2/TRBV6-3,CASSYRTGGLYEQYF
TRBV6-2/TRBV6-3,CASSYSGGLAEEQFF
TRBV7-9,CASSSWTDLAYEQYF
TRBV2,CASSDGKMNTEAFF
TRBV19,CASSTQFIGTSGSKPQETQYF
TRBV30,CAWSVQRGNTYEQYF
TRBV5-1,CASSALGPDTQYF
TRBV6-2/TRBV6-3,CASSYSGRNEQYF
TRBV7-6,CASSPEVGSADEQYF
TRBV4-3,CASSQERIDRDRHQETQYF
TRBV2,CARGTGLEKLFF
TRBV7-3,CASSLDSYQPQHF
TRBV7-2,CASSHSRTGAPYEQYF
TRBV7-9,CASSNRDSTTDTQYF
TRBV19,CASSIGGTNTEAFF
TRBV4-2,CASSQDSQPQHF